Each of the 20 T cell receptor beta chains below was sequenced from the same sample in a study of a mutant IDH1 vaccine in newly diagnosed glioma (TCRdb year 2021). The meaning of the sample's time point label: week 35, safety follow-up. Each vaccine dose was 300 ug of a 20-mer mutant IDH1 peptide in Montanide, given subcutaneously with topical imiquimod. The library was built by means of the immunoSEQ multiplex PCR assay. The source is immuneACCESS, and TCRdb retained only in-frame sequences with V and J called. Part of the clones is not carried over; for the studies checked, unresolved V genes explain less than half of this, and the remainder is unexplained. The sample table records around 60,000 clones; around 81% of these occur just once. Approximately 5% of the sample comes from the top ten. These TCRs' antigens remain unknown. The sequencing here drew on PBMCs, taken from a glioma patient whose treatment included an IDH1 peptide vaccine. All receptors derive from a man aged 35 to 55 with glioma.

This sequence joins TRBV6-5 and TRBJ2-7; D call uncertain. Germline lookup yields CDR1 MNHEY and CDR2 SVGAGI. The CDR3 contains 14 residues. V was cut by 5 bases and J by 2 bases, with 13 bases left in between. CDR3 region: CASSHTDRTYEQYF. CDR3 coding DNA: TGTGCCAGCAGTCACACAGACCGGACCTACGAGCAGTACTTC.

This clone showed up just once. The rearrangement uses TRBV15 and TRBJ2-5, with TRBD1 matching 7 bases. The ends lost 5 bases at V and 5 bases at J; junction bases unmatched: 8. This CDR3 comprises 14 residues. Germline V gene data show CDR1 as LNHNV and CDR2 as YYDKDF (reference sequence). The CDR3 protein is CATSARQGGETQYF. The CDR3 DNA is TGTGCCACCAGCGCACGACAGGGCGGGGAGACCCAGTACTTC.

This clone was detected a few times. The V call is TRBV14, the J call TRBJ1-4; D possibly corresponds to TRBD1 (5 bases). This CDR3 region has 13 residues. The germline V and J ends were trimmed by 7 bases and 8 bases, with 14 bases remaining between them. The V gene's germline CDR1 is SGHDN and CDR2 FVKESK. The CDR3 reads CASTPGGAEKLFF. In nucleotides, the CDR3 is TGTGCCAGCACCCCGGGGGGAGCGGAAAAACTGTTTTTT.

V and J are TRBV5-4 and TRBJ1-2; 7 positions agree with TRBD1. The CDR3 totals 15 residues. With 0 bases clipped from V and 5 bases from J, the junction kept 7 bases outside the gene matches. Germline assignment: CDR1 SGHNT and CDR2 YYREEE (reference sequence). The CDR3 region is CASSLDHGTAYGYTF. The CDR3 DNA sequence: TGTGCCAGCAGCTTGGACCATGGGACAGCGTATGGCTACACCTTC.

This clone occurred a few times. The rearrangement uses TRBV6-1 and TRBJ1-2; 7 nucleotides agree with TRBD1. CDR3 length equals 14 residues. V was clipped by 1 base and J by 5 bases; unmatched bases: 4. The V gene's germline CDR1 is MNHNS and CDR2 SASEGT. The CDR3 spells CASSEDQGEYGYTF. For the CDR3, the DNA is TGTGCCAGCAGTGAAGACCAGGGGGAGTATGGCTACACCTTC.

The genes are TRBV4-2 and TRBJ1-2, with TRBD1 identical over 7 bases. Per the germline V gene, CDR1 is LGHNA and CDR2 is YNFKEQ. V was pared by 0 bases and J by 9 bases, with 10 bases of the junction left unmatched. The CDR3 covers 15 residues. CDR3 protein: CASSQDRGQFVRYTF. The CDR3 DNA reads as TGTGCCAGCAGCCAAGACCGGGGACAGTTTGTCCGCTACACCTTC.

This chain connects TRBV5-4 to TRBJ2-2; 8 bases fit TRBD2. The CDR3 covers 17 residues. J lost 2 bases, V lost 3 bases, and 9 bases had no gene match. In germline, CDR1 is SGHNT, CDR2 YYREEE (reference sequence). The CDR3 region is CASSSGGGPSNTGELFF. In DNA, the CDR3 is TGTGCCAGCAGCTCGGGCGGGGGGCCCTCCAACACCGGGGAGCTGTTTTTT.

This chain uses TRBV12-5 with TRBJ1-6, with D unclear. CDR1 and CDR2 (germline): LGHNT, FRNRAP. This CDR3 is 15 amino acids long. Trimming pared 5 bases from V and 9 bases from J, leaving 17 bases between. DNA of the CDR3: TGTGCTAGTGGTCCCGAGGCGGTACGAGGTTCACCCCTCCACTTT. Translating gives CASGPEAVRGSPLHF.

The genes are TRBV2 and TRBJ1-4; TRBD1 agrees at 7 bases. With V trimmed by 0 bases and J by 8 bases, 9 bases remained unmatched. The germline gives CDR1 SNHLY, CDR2 FYNNEI. This CDR3 has 16 amino acids. Here the CDR3 DNA reads TGTGCCAGCAGTGAAGCTACGACAGGGTCTCCCGAAAAACTGTTTTTT. Protein: CASSEATTGSPEKLFF. The full variable domain, completed using reference TRBV2 and TRBJ1-4, is EPEVTQTPSHQVTQMGQEVILRCVPISNHLYFYWYRQILGQKVEFLVSFYNNEISEKSEIFDDQFSVERPDGSNFTLKIRSTKLEDSAMYFCASSEATTGSPEKLFFGSGTQLSVL.

The CDR3 spells CASTKLQGKGGYTF. CDR3 nucleotides: TGTGCCAGCACCAAGCTCCAGGGTAAAGGAGGCTACACCTTC. The rearrangement joins TRBV5-6 to TRBJ1-2; D may be TRBD1 (5 bases). Trimming removed 6 bases at V and 8 bases at J, with 20 bases between. Per the germline V gene, CDR1 is SGHDT and CDR2 is YYEEEE. This CDR3 has 14 residues. Together with reference TRBV5-6 and TRBJ1-2, the CDR3 gives the full variable domain: DAGVTQSPTHLIKTRGQQVTLRCSPKSGHDTVSWYQQALGQGPQFIFQYYEEEERQRGNFPDRFSGHQFPNYSSELNVNALLLGDSALYLCASTKLQGKGGYTFGSGTRLTVV.

The rearrangement links TRBV11-2 to TRBJ2-2; 10 nucleotides match TRBD1. The trim removed 3 bases at V and 7 bases at J, leaving 5 bases unmatched. Per germline, CDR1 SGHAT and CDR2 FQNNGV. The CDR3 extends over 15 amino acids. The CDR3 is CASSFRQGAVGELFF. The CDR3 bases are TGTGCCAGCAGCTTTAGACAGGGGGCTGTCGGGGAGCTGTTTTTT.

The V and J genes are TRBV7-3 and TRBJ2-1; 12 bases line up with TRBD1. The V and J ends lost 4 bases and 5 bases, in that order; junction bases with no gene match: 9. CDR3 length equals 17 residues. Germline V gene data show CDR1 as SGHTA and CDR2 as FQGTGA. The CDR3 DNA follows: TGTGCCAGCAGCTCCCTTCCGGGACAGGGGGCCCACAATGAGCAGTTCTTC. Its translation is CASSSLPGQGAHNEQFF.

The chain uses TRBV29-1 and TRBJ2-3; D may be TRBD1 or TRBD2 (5 bases each). CDR3 length: 11 residues. The V gene lost 4 bases and the J gene lost 15 bases, with 17 bases spanning the gap. Germline-derived CDR1 and CDR2 are SQVTM and ANQGSEA. The CDR3 DNA reads TGCAGCGTTGGGGGGACGGTGGAAGGATATTTT. Translation gives CSVGGTVEGYF.

The chain has TRBV4-3 and TRBJ2-3, with D maybe TRBD2 (6 bases). The V gene's germline CDR1 is LGHNA and CDR2 YSLEER. V dropped 3 bases and J dropped 5 bases, with 9 bases sitting between them. The CDR3 covers 13 residues. CDR3 coding DNA: TGCGCCAGCAGCCAGGGACTGCAAGATACGCAGTATTTT. It translates to CASSQGLQDTQYF.

V gene TRBV18 combines with J gene TRBJ2-5, with D maybe TRBD1 (5 bases). CDR3 size: 14 residues. Germline V gives CDR1 KGHSH, CDR2 LQKENI. V lost 0 bases, J lost 1 base, and 6 bases lay in between. This CDR3 reads CASSPPDSQETQYF. The CDR3 DNA sequence: TGTGCCAGCTCACCACCCGACAGCCAAGAGACCCAGTACTTC.

The chain carries TRBV19 and TRBJ2-2, with D unresolved. Trimming shortened V by 2 bases and J by 3 bases, and 4 bases separated the two germline ends. The CDR3 loop spans 13 amino acids. Germline V gene lookup returns CDR1 LNHDA and CDR2 SQIVND (reference sequence). The CDR3 DNA is TGTGCCAGTAGTATACTTTACACCGGGGAGCTGTTTTTT. This gives the protein CASSILYTGELFF. Variable domain in full (rest from reference TRBV19 and TRBJ2-2): DGGITQSPKYLFRKEGQNVTLSCEQNLNHDAMYWYRQDPGQGLRLIYYSQIVNDFQKGDIAEGYSVSREKKESFPLTVTSAQKNPTAFYLCASSILYTGELFFGEGSRLTVL.

The chain has TRBV5-6 and TRBJ1-5; D is undetermined. The CDR3 extends over 12 amino acids. Trimming cost V 2 bases and J 6 bases, with 6 bases left between them. In germline, CDR1 is SGHDT, CDR2 YYEEEE. The CDR3 bases are TGTGCCAGCAGCTTTTCGCGTCAGCCCCAGCATTTT. Translation: CASSFSRQPQHF.

This clone has a handful of counts. The chain is built from TRBV7-2 and TRBJ1-1; D call uncertain. The CDR3 totals 15 residues. Trimming shortened V by 7 bases and J by 1 base, and 16 bases separated the two germline ends. Germline loops: CDR1 SGHTA, CDR2 FQGNSA. The CDR3 region is CASTLFAAKNTEAFF. CDR3 in DNA: TGTGCCAGCACCCTATTTGCAGCCAAGAACACTGAAGCTTTCTTT.

The chain joins TRBV6-1 to TRBJ2-1; no clear D. The germline CDR1 and CDR2 sequences are MNHNS and SASEGT. The CDR3 contains 13 residues. V was shortened by 0 bases and J by 12 bases, with 12 bases between the two germline ends. Here the CDR3 reads CASSEALNIWQFF. CDR3 sequence (DNA): TGTGCCAGCAGTGAAGCGCTAAATATCTGGCAGTTCTTC.

The chain joins TRBV7-2 to TRBJ2-7; D not resolved. Germline V gene data show CDR1 as SGHTA and CDR2 as FQGNSA. V was trimmed by 1 base and J by 5 bases, leaving 9 bases between them. This CDR3 is built from 13 residues. The DNA for the CDR3 is TGTGCCAGCAGCTTAGTTAGGGTCAACGAGCAGTACTTC. Translated, it gives CASSLVRVNEQYF. The complete variable domain, with remaining parts taken from reference TRBV7-2 and TRBJ2-7, reads GAGVSQSPSNKVTEKGKDVELRCDPISGHTALYWYRQSLGQGLEFLIYFQGNSAPDKSGLPSDRFSAERTGGSVSTLTIQRTQQEDSAVYLCASSLVRVNEQYFGPGTRLTVT.